The 23 T cell receptor beta chains given below trace back to one sample, sequenced in a study of T cell responses to AZD1222 COVID-19 vaccine. Using immunoSEQ multiplex PCR, the repertoire was profiled, and TCRdb retains in-frame clones only, with some absent. The sample includes about 93,000 clones, over 75% of them seen just once. Sequenced here: peripheral blood, sampled on day 0 of AZD1222 vaccination. The receptor source for this set is an adult in good health.

This sequence joins TRBV30 and TRBJ1-3, with D unresolved. V was cut by 0 bases and J by 3 bases, with 6 bases left in between. This CDR3 contains 13 residues. Germline-derived CDR1 and CDR2 are GTSNPN and SVGIG (reference sequence). The CDR3 is CAWSVSLGNTIYF. The CDR3 nucleotides are TGTGCCTGGAGTGTTTCCCTTGGAAACACCATATATTTT.

This chain joins TRBV6-1 and TRBJ1-5; unclear D gene. The germline V gene has CDR1 MNHNS and CDR2 SASEGT. Trimming left V 2 bases short and J 3 bases short, with 11 bases between. This CDR3 has 15 residues. The CDR3 region is CASSEYWGSNQPQHF. For the CDR3, the DNA is TGTGCCAGCAGTGAATATTGGGGATCCAATCAGCCCCAGCATTTT.

V usage is TRBV24-1 and J usage is TRBJ1-4, with D unresolved. The V and J ends lost 4 bases and 7 bases respectively, with 15 bases between them. The CDR3 has 15 residues. Germline lookup yields CDR1 KGHDR and CDR2 SFDVKD. This CDR3 is CATSDPRGGSEKLFF. Here the CDR3 DNA reads TGTGCCACCAGTGACCCTCGCGGTGGGTCTGAAAAACTGTTTTTT.

The chain joins TRBV19 to TRBJ1-5; 9 bases are shared with TRBD1. Germline loops: CDR1 LNHDA, CDR2 SQIVND (reference sequence). The trim removed 5 bases at V and 2 bases at J, leaving 10 bases unmatched. This CDR3 is built from 17 residues. CDR3: CASSEQTGGKGNQPQHF. The CDR3 DNA reads TGTGCCAGTAGTGAGCAGACAGGGGGAAAAGGCAATCAGCCCCAGCATTTT.

The CDR3 reads CASSTLDRGPTYEQYF. The DNA for the CDR3 is TGTGCCAGTAGTACCTTGGACAGGGGGCCAACCTACGAGCAGTACTTC. The chain has TRBV19 and TRBJ2-7, with 11 bases lining up with TRBD1. Germline trimming cut 4 bases from V and 2 bases from J; bases unmatched to any gene: 7. The germline V gene has CDR1 LNHDA and CDR2 SQIVND (reference sequence). The CDR3 runs to 16 residues. Filled out from reference TRBV19 and TRBJ2-7, the complete variable domain reads DGGITQSPKYLFRKEGQNVTLSCEQNLNHDAMYWYRQDPGQGLRLIYYSQIVNDFQKGDIAEGYSVSREKKESFPLTVTSAQKNPTAFYLCASSTLDRGPTYEQYFGPGTRLTVT.

This rearrangement joins TRBV28 to TRBJ1-2, with TRBD1 matching over 7 bases. V shed 5 bases, J shed 5 bases, and the junction held 17 bases outside the gene matches. The CDR3 spans 17 residues. CDR1 and CDR2 from the germline V gene are MDHEN and SYDVKM. The CDR3 sequence is CASSMIQDRPNGYGYTF. CDR3 sequence (DNA): TGTGCCAGCAGTATGATTCAGGACAGGCCAAACGGGTATGGCTACACCTTC.

The chain links TRBV25-1 to TRBJ2-2; TRBD1 is a possible D gene (5 bases). Trimming took 4 bases from V and 7 from J, leaving 13 bases between them. Germline values: CDR1 MGHDK, CDR2 SYGVNS. The CDR3 spans 14 residues. DNA for the CDR3: TGTGCCAGCAGTGGAGGCAGGGTAGGCGGGGAGCTGTTTTTT. Translation gives CASSGGRVGGELFF. Drawing the rest from reference TRBV25-1 and TRBJ2-2, the complete variable domain is EADIYQTPRYLVIGTGKKITLECSQTMGHDKMYWYQQDPGMELHLIHYSYGVNSTEKGDLSSESTVSRIRTEHFPLTLESARPSHTSQYLCASSGGRVGGELFFGEGSRLTVL.

The V call is TRBV7-6, the J call TRBJ2-1, with TRBD2 matching 11 bases. Germline lookup yields CDR1 SGHVS and CDR2 FNYEAQ. The CDR3 loop spans 17 amino acids. Trimming at V came to 5 bases and at J to 0 bases, leaving 6 bases not matched to a gene. CDR3 sequence reads: CASSKIAGGSSYNEQFF. The CDR3 nucleotides are TGTGCCAGCAGCAAAATAGCGGGAGGGAGCTCCTACAATGAGCAGTTCTTC. The full variable domain, its missing parts supplied by reference TRBV7-6 and TRBJ2-1, is GAGVSQSPRYKVTKRGQDVALRCDPISGHVSLYWYRQALGQGPEFLTYFNYEAQQDKSGLPNDRFSAERPEGSISTLTIQRTEQRDSAMYRCASSKIAGGSSYNEQFFGPGTRLTVL.

The chain uses TRBV6-1 and TRBJ2-1; 10 nucleotides line up with TRBD2. V was clipped by 2 bases and J by 6 bases; unmatched bases: 4. The CDR3 has 15 amino acids. Germline V gene lookup returns CDR1 MNHNS and CDR2 SASEGT. CDR3 nucleotides: TGTGCCAGCAGTGAATTGAGCGGGAGGGCCAATGAGCAGTTCTTC. Translating gives CASSELSGRANEQFF.

This clone was seen just once. This chain uses TRBV10-2 with TRBJ2-1; unclear D gene. CDR3 length: 14 amino acids. The V and J ends lost 4 bases and 0 bases respectively, with 7 bases between them. Germline lookup yields CDR1 WSHSY and CDR2 SAAADI. CDR3 sequence reads: CASSARSSYNEQFF. The DNA of the CDR3 is TGCGCCAGCAGTGCGCGGAGCTCCTACAATGAGCAGTTCTTC.

This clone was seen a single time. CDR3: CASSMGPRDTQYF. In nucleotides, the CDR3 is TGTGCCAGCAGCATGGGGCCCAGGGATACGCAGTATTTT. The gene calls are TRBV12-3 or TRBV12-4 and TRBJ2-3; perhaps TRBD1 as D (5 bases). This CDR3 spans 13 amino acids. Trimming removed 6 bases at V and 6 bases at J, with 13 bases between.

The gene calls are TRBV7-8 and TRBJ2-2, with 7 bases matching TRBD1. Germline loops: CDR1 SGHVS, CDR2 FQNEAQ. This CDR3 region has 17 residues. The trim removed 4 bases at V and 4 bases at J, leaving 12 bases unmatched. Written as DNA, the CDR3 is TGTGCCAGCAGCTCGGGACAGCCGAGGGTGGGCACCGGGGAGCTGTTTTTT. Protein: CASSSGQPRVGTGELFF. Using reference TRBV7-8 and TRBJ2-2 for the parts outside the CDR3, the full variable domain is GAGVSQSPRYKVAKRGQDVALRCDPISGHVSLFWYQQALGQGPEFLTYFQNEAQLDKSGLPSDRFFAERPEGSVSTLKIQRTQQEDSAVYLCASSSGQPRVGTGELFFGEGSRLTVL.

The rearrangement links TRBV24-1 to TRBJ1-4, with D unclear. The CDR3 runs to 15 residues. V lost 0 bases and J lost 2, with 6 bases in between. Looked up from germline, CDR1 is KGHDR and CDR2 is SFDVKD. This CDR3 is CATSDLETTNEKLFF. Here the CDR3 DNA reads TGTGCCACCAGTGATTTGGAAACCACTAATGAAAAACTGTTTTTT.

V usage is TRBV7-3 and J usage is TRBJ2-1; 11 nucleotides agree with TRBD2. Per germline, CDR1 SGHTA and CDR2 FQGTGA. This CDR3 has 16 residues. V trimming: 0 bases; J trimming: 9 bases; junction bases outside the gene matches: 7. The CDR3 loop reads CASSLTGTSGSGEQFF. CDR3 DNA sequence: TGTGCCAGCAGCTTAACGGGTACTAGCGGGAGTGGTGAGCAGTTCTTC.

This clone is a singleton in its sample. The chain has TRBV9 and TRBJ2-3; no clear D. The V gene lost 4 bases and the J gene lost 4 bases, with 10 bases spanning the gap. The CDR3 spans 13 residues. Germline V gene sequence: CDR1 SGDLS, CDR2 YYNGEE. CDR3 DNA: TGTGCCAGCAGCCTACGGTACGCAGATACGCAGTATTTT. It translates to CASSLRYADTQYF.

This chain links TRBV5-1 with TRBJ2-5; 10 positions agree with TRBD1. The CDR3 contains 16 residues. Germline CDR1 and CDR2: SGHRS and YFSETQ. The junction had 7 bases not matched to a gene; V was cut back by 2 bases and J by 3 bases. This CDR3 reads CASSFLGQGTKETQYF. The DNA of the CDR3 is TGCGCCAGCAGCTTTTTGGGACAGGGGACCAAAGAGACCCAGTACTTC.

CDR3 sequence: CATTGGEEAFF. CDR3 DNA: TGTGCCACCACGGGGGGCGAAGAAGCTTTCTTT. This chain connects TRBV7-8 to TRBJ1-1, with D maybe TRBD1 (6 bases). The CDR3 extends over 11 amino acids. Germline V gene sequence: CDR1 SGHVS, CDR2 FQNEAQ. Trimming removed 10 bases from V and 8 bases from J, with 14 bases in between.

This rearrangement joins TRBV7-8 to TRBJ2-7, with no clear D. V lost 5 bases to trimming and J lost 5 bases, with 13 bases between them. The germline CDR1 and CDR2 sequences are SGHVS and FQNEAQ. The CDR3 contains 13 residues. The CDR3 nucleotides read TGTGCCAGCAGCCCGCCCGCGGAAAACGAGCAGTACTTC. This gives the protein CASSPPAENEQYF.

For the CDR3, the DNA is TGTGCCAGCAGTTACGCTACAGGGAGGAGAAGCACTGAAGCTTTCTTT. Residues: CASSYATGRRSTEAFF. The chain uses TRBV6-5 and TRBJ1-1; TRBD1 is a possible D gene (6 bases). Germline V gene lookup returns CDR1 MNHEY and CDR2 SVGAGI. The CDR3 spans 16 residues. The germline V and J ends were trimmed by 2 bases and 4 bases, with 17 bases remaining between them.

The table lists this clone with a count of one. The chain couples TRBV5-6 to TRBJ2-7, with 11 nucleotides matching TRBD1. The CDR3 contains 15 residues. The V and J ends lost 4 bases and 4 bases, in that order; junction bases with no gene match: 7. Germline-derived CDR1 and CDR2 are SGHDT and YYEEEE. The CDR3 DNA follows: TGTGCCAGCAGCGCCACCGGGACAGGGGGATACGAGCAGTACTTC. Amino acids: CASSATGTGGYEQYF.

CDR3 sequence reads: CASSMAERLNSGNTIYF. The CDR3 DNA reads as TGTGCCAGTAGTATGGCTGAAAGGTTGAACTCTGGAAACACCATATATTTT. This chain connects TRBV19 to TRBJ1-3; D remains ambiguous. This CDR3 is built from 17 residues. The germline gives CDR1 LNHDA, CDR2 SQIVND (reference sequence). The V end lost 3 bases, the J end lost 0 bases, and 15 bases lay between the germline ends.

The J gene is TRBJ1-2, the V gene TRBV5-5; TRBD1 agrees at 8 bases. This CDR3 spans 14 amino acids. Germline CDR1 reads SGHKS; CDR2 reads YYEKEE (reference sequence). Germline trimming cut 2 bases from V and 6 bases from J; bases unmatched to any gene: 6. The CDR3 protein is CASSFNRGRDGYTF. CDR3 DNA sequence: TGTGCCAGCAGCTTTAACAGGGGGAGGGATGGCTACACCTTC.

J is TRBJ2-2 and V is TRBV24-1; TRBD2 might be the D (6 bases). The germline CDR1 and CDR2 sequences are KGHDR and SFDVKD. V lost 3 bases and J 4 bases, leaving 14 bases between the germline ends. CDR3 size: 16 residues. The CDR3 reads CATSDGRESTTGELFF. The CDR3 coding sequence is TGTGCCACCAGTGATGGCCGGGAGTCGACCACCGGGGAGCTGTTTTTT.